A selection of T cell receptor beta chains follows, all from one sample in a study of T cells in Graves' hyperthyroidism and ophthalmopathy. TCRdb passed the multiplex PCR reads through MiXCR, listing each CDR3 protein once. The table has around 600,000 distinct CDR3 sequences, about a sixth seen once. Sample: blood. The receptors stem from a middle-aged woman with Graves' ophthalmopathy. CDR3s include the opening cysteine and the closing phenylalanine or tryptophan. The order of the fields is V gene, J gene, D gene, clone size, CDR3 DNA, CDR3 protein. The D gene is left open where the match is weak. For some rows the clone size is stated as once, few or many, or as a class when expanded; others skip it.

V: TRBV7-3; J: TRBJ1-6; D: -; size: few; DNA: TGTGCCAGCAGCCCCTCCTTGAATTCACCCCTCCACTTT; CDR3: CASSPSLNSPLHF
V: TRBV4-1; J: TRBJ2-1; D: -; size: -; DNA: TGCGCCAGCAGCCACCAGGACCTCTACAATGAGCAGTTCTTC; CDR3: CASSHQDLYNEQFF
V: TRBV27; J: TRBJ1-6; D: -; size: few; DNA: TGTGCCAGCAGTTCCAGGGGTTCCTATAATTCACCCCTCCACTTT; CDR3: CASSSRGSYNSPLHF
V: TRBV5-8; J: TRBJ1-2; D: -; size: many; DNA: TGTGCCAGCAGCTTTGGAAACTATGGCTACACCTTC; CDR3: CASSFGNYGYTF
V: TRBV2; J: TRBJ2-7; D: -; size: many; DNA: TGTGCCAGCAGTGTGTGGGGCTACGAGCAGTACTTC; CDR3: CASSVWGYEQYF
V: TRBV20-1; J: TRBJ2-5; D: -; size: -; DNA: TGCAGTGCTAGAGATGGAAACGTCCAAGAGACCCAGTACTTC; CDR3: CSARDGNVQETQYF
V: TRBV7-9; J: TRBJ2-3; D: TRBD2; size: many; DNA: TGTGCCAGCAGCTTTTCGTCAAGGGGACTAGCGGGAGTGACAGATACGCAGTATTTT; CDR3: CASSFSSRGLAGVTDTQYF
V: TRBV6-6; J: TRBJ1-1; D: -; size: many; DNA: TGTGCCAGCAGTTACTGTGGGGGTACCGAAGCTTTCTTT; CDR3: CASSYCGGTEAFF
V: TRBV5-1; J: TRBJ2-1; D: TRBD1; size: -; DNA: TGCGCCAGCAGCGTGGGACAGGCCCGTTACAATGAGCAGTTCTTC; CDR3: CASSVGQARYNEQFF
V: TRBV3-1; J: TRBJ1-1; D: -; size: many; DNA: TGTGCCAGCAGCCAAGGGGGGGGTGAAGCTTTCTTT; CDR3: CASSQGGGEAFF
V: TRBV5-1; J: TRBJ2-1; D: TRBD2; size: many; DNA: TGCGCCAGCGGTTGGGGAGGGGAGGACAATGAGCAGTTCTTC; CDR3: CASGWGGEDNEQFF
V: TRBV2; J: TRBJ2-1; D: TRBD1; size: -; DNA: TGCGCCAGCAGCCAAGATCCCGGACAGGGGGCGAATGAGCAGTTCTTC; CDR3: CASSQDPGQGANEQFF
V: TRBV12-3/TRBV12-4; J: TRBJ2-7; D: -; size: -; DNA: TGTGCCAGCAGTTTTGGGGCAGCAGCTTACGAGCAGTACTTC; CDR3: CASSFGAAAYEQYF
V: TRBV15; J: TRBJ1-1; D: TRBD1; size: -; DNA: TGTGCCACCAGCAGCCCGGGACAGGGGGCGAGGGGCACTGAAGCTTTCTTT; CDR3: CATSSPGQGARGTEAFF
V: TRBV5-6; J: TRBJ2-1; D: -; size: few; DNA: TGTGCCAGCACCTCTCGGGTATCGACGACCTACAATGAGCAGTTCTTC; CDR3: CASTSRVSTTYNEQFF
V: TRBV20-1; J: TRBJ1-3; D: -; size: many; DNA: TGCAGTGCCCTGTCCCAGCCGGCCATCTCTGGAAACACCATATATTTT; CDR3: CSALSQPAISGNTIYF
V: TRBV3-1; J: TRBJ1-1; D: TRBD1; size: -; DNA: TGTGCCAGCAGCGCTTCCGGGACAGATCCTGAAGCTTTCTTT; CDR3: CASSASGTDPEAFF
V: TRBV6-1; J: TRBJ2-5; D: TRBD2; size: many; DNA: TGTGCCAGCGATCTAAGCGGGGCCTCGGGAGAGACCCAGTACTTC; CDR3: CASDLSGASGETQYF
V: TRBV5-1; J: TRBJ1-1; D: -; size: many; DNA: TGCGCCAGCAGCTTGTCTGGGTGGGGGCTGAACACTGAAGCTTTCTTT; CDR3: CASSLSGWGLNTEAFF
V: TRBV4-1; J: TRBJ2-7; D: -; size: -; DNA: TGCGCCAGCAGCCAAGAGGCTCAGTACGTGCAGTACTTC; CDR3: CASSQEAQYVQYF
V: TRBV7-2; J: TRBJ1-1; D: -; size: -; DNA: TGTGCCAGCAGCTTGGTCGAGGGAGCGGAAGCTTTCTTT; CDR3: CASSLVEGAEAFF
V: TRBV9; J: TRBJ1-3; D: TRBD1; size: -; DNA: TGTGCCAGCAGCGCAGGGGGACAGGGGGCCGGAAACACCATATATTTT; CDR3: CASSAGGQGAGNTIYF
V: TRBV10-3; J: TRBJ2-5; D: -; size: few; DNA: TGTGCCATCAGTGAGCGGGGCGGGACAAGAGAGACCCAGTACTTC; CDR3: CAISERGGTRETQYF
V: TRBV7-2; J: TRBJ2-1; D: -; size: many; DNA: TGTGCCAGCAGCTTGCAGGATGAGAATGAGCAGTTCTTC; CDR3: CASSLQDENEQFF
V: TRBV3-1; J: TRBJ1-3; D: -; size: many; DNA: TGTGCCAGCAGCCAAGGATACTCCGGAAACACCATATATTTT; CDR3: CASSQGYSGNTIYF
V: TRBV28; J: TRBJ1-2; D: -; size: many; DNA: TGTGCCAGCAGTTTGGTACAGGTCCGTGGCTACACCTTC; CDR3: CASSLVQVRGYTF
V: TRBV18; J: TRBJ2-6; D: -; size: many; DNA: TGTGCCAGCTCACCACAGCACTCTGGGGCCAACGTCCTGACTTTC; CDR3: CASSPQHSGANVLTF
V: TRBV7-8; J: TRBJ1-2; D: -; size: few; DNA: TGTGCCAGCAGCCCCGAGGGAATCTGTGGCTACACCTTC; CDR3: CASSPEGICGYTF
V: TRBV28; J: TRBJ2-3; D: TRBD2; size: many; DNA: TGTGCCAGCTGTCCCGGGACTAGCGGGAGGGGCATCACAGATACGCAGTATTTT; CDR3: CASCPGTSGRGITDTQYF
V: TRBV2; J: TRBJ2-1; D: -; size: many; DNA: TGTGCCAGCAGAGGCCCGCGCGTCAATGAGCAGTTCTTC; CDR3: CASRGPRVNEQFF
V: TRBV11-2; J: TRBJ1-4; D: -; size: many; DNA: TGTGCCAGCAGCGGAGATAATGAAAAACTGTTTTTT; CDR3: CASSGDNEKLFF
V: TRBV5-1; J: TRBJ2-5; D: TRBD2; size: -; DNA: TGCGCCAGCAGCTTGGGGGGCCTAGCGGCACAAGAGACCCAGTACTTC; CDR3: CASSLGGLAAQETQYF
V: TRBV2; J: TRBJ2-2; D: -; size: many; DNA: TGTGCCAGCAGTGTTGACGGGGTGGGAACCGGGGAGCTGTTTTTT; CDR3: CASSVDGVGTGELFF
V: TRBV20-1; J: TRBJ2-6; D: -; size: -; DNA: TGCAGTGCTAGGCTCGCGAGGTTCTCTGGGGCCAACGTCCTGACTTTC; CDR3: CSARLARFSGANVLTF
V: TRBV5-4; J: TRBJ2-1; D: TRBD2; size: -; DNA: TGTGCCAGCAGCTTGGCCAGCGGGGGTCCTACCTCGAATGAGCAGTTCTTC; CDR3: CASSLASGGPTSNEQFF
V: TRBV18; J: TRBJ2-7; D: TRBD1; size: many; DNA: TGTGCCAGCTCACCAGAAACAGGGGTGGCCTACGAGCAGTACTTC; CDR3: CASSPETGVAYEQYF
V: TRBV3-1; J: TRBJ2-7; D: -; size: few; DNA: TGTGCCAGCAGCCGCCTGGATTACGAGCAGTACTTC; CDR3: CASSRLDYEQYF
V: TRBV4-1; J: TRBJ2-5; D: -; size: many; DNA: TGCGCCAGCAGCCAACCGATGGAGACCCAGTACTTC; CDR3: CASSQPMETQYF
V: TRBV29-1; J: TRBJ2-5; D: -; size: many; DNA: TGCAGCGTGCCAGCCCTAGCGCTTCAGACCCAGTACTTC; CDR3: CSVPALALQTQYF
V: TRBV19; J: TRBJ2-5; D: -; size: -; DNA: TGTGCCAGTAGTATAGGCCAGGGGTGGGAGACCCAGTACTTC; CDR3: CASSIGQGWETQYF
V: TRBV6-6; J: TRBJ2-7; D: -; size: few; DNA: TGTGCCAGCAGTTACTCCAGGGGGGGCGAGCAGTACTTC; CDR3: CASSYSRGGEQYF
V: TRBV12-3/TRBV12-4; J: TRBJ2-3; D: -; size: many; DNA: TGTGCCAGCAGTTTGTCAGGGTCAGGAGATACGCAGTATTTT; CDR3: CASSLSGSGDTQYF
V: TRBV20-1; J: TRBJ1-2; D: -; size: many; DNA: TGCAGTGCTAGAGTGGAGGGACGGGACTATGGCTACACCTTC; CDR3: CSARVEGRDYGYTF
V: TRBV19; J: TRBJ2-6; D: TRBD1; size: -; DNA: TGTGCCAGTAGTATCGCTCAGGGGGCGACTGGGGCCAACGTCCTGACTTTC; CDR3: CASSIAQGATGANVLTF
V: TRBV12-3/TRBV12-4; J: TRBJ2-1; D: -; size: few; DNA: TGTGCCAGCAGTTTAAGAACGGGACTGATAAACAATGAGCAGTTCTTC; CDR3: CASSLRTGLINNEQFF
V: TRBV12-3/TRBV12-4; J: TRBJ1-1; D: -; size: few; DNA: TGTGCCAGCAGTTTGTGGGGGACGAACACTGAAGCTTTCTTT; CDR3: CASSLWGTNTEAFF
V: TRBV3-1; J: TRBJ1-1; D: TRBD1; size: -; DNA: TGTGCCAGCAGCCCGGGACAGGGGGCGCATTTTAGCGTGAACACTGAAGCTTTCTTT; CDR3: CASSPGQGAHFSVNTEAFF
V: TRBV5-1; J: TRBJ2-2; D: -; size: -; DNA: TGCGCCAGCAGCTTGGTCGTGAGCGCCGGGGAGCTGTTTTTT; CDR3: CASSLVVSAGELFF
V: TRBV10-3; J: TRBJ2-3; D: TRBD1; size: many; DNA: TGTGCCATCAGTGAGACGAACGACAGGGGGATGCAGTATTTT; CDR3: CAISETNDRGMQYF